One and the same sample provided the 17 T cell receptor beta chains below, sequenced in a study of T cell responses to AZD1222 COVID-19 vaccine. The method was immunoSEQ multiplex PCR; TCRdb's version includes in-frame clones alone and lacks a portion of them. The sample includes around 140,000 clones, 80% to 90% of them seen just once. Sample: peripheral blood, taken on day 0 of AZD1222 vaccination. Receptors originate from an adult in good health.

The gene calls are TRBV3-1 (or the pseudogene TRBV3-2) and TRBJ1-1, with a weak D call TRBD1 (6 bases). The germline V and J ends were trimmed by 8 bases and 9 bases, with 22 bases remaining between them. The CDR3 has 14 residues. Looked up from germline, CDR1 is LGHDT and CDR2 is YNNKEL (reference sequence). CDR3 protein: CASAIFRDTGKAFF. The CDR3 DNA is TGTGCCAGCGCTATATTCCGGGACACGGGAAAAGCTTTCTTT.

The V gene is TRBV4-1, the J gene TRBJ2-7; a weak D match, TRBD1 (5 bases). The CDR3 spans 15 residues. The germline CDR1 and CDR2 sequences are MGHRA and YSYEKL. V shed 5 bases and J shed 0 bases, with 14 bases lying between them. The DNA for the CDR3 is TGCGCCAGCAGCTACCGGACATGGAGCTCCTACGAGCAGTACTTC. Its translation is CASSYRTWSSYEQYF.

The chain joins TRBV3-1 (or the pseudogene TRBV3-2) to TRBJ2-7; tentatively, D is TRBD1 or TRBD2 (6 bases each). This CDR3 comprises 15 residues. Germline V gene sequence: CDR1 LGHDT, CDR2 YNNKEL (reference sequence). V gave up 4 bases and J gave up 5 bases, with 18 bases separating them. CDR3 loop: CASSRSGAVEDEQYF. The CDR3 DNA reads as TGTGCCAGCAGCCGGTCGGGGGCGGTGGAAGACGAGCAGTACTTC.

The J gene is TRBJ1-3, the V gene TRBV5-1, with a weak D call TRBD1 (5 bases). CDR1 SGHRS and CDR2 YFSETQ come from the germline V gene. This CDR3 has 16 residues. V lost 2 bases to trimming and J lost 0 bases, with 12 bases between them. The DNA of the CDR3 is TGCGCCAGCAGCTTAGGGACGGTGGACTCTGGAAACACCATATATTTT. Its translation: CASSLGTVDSGNTIYF. Variable domain in full (rest from reference TRBV5-1 and TRBJ1-3): KAGVTQTPRYLIKTRGQQVTLSCSPISGHRSVSWYQQTPGQGLQFLFEYFSETQRNKGNFPGRFSGRQFSNSRSEMNVSTLELGDSALYLCASSLGTVDSGNTIYFGEGSWLTVV.

V usage is TRBV19 and J usage is TRBJ1-1; 9 bases are shared with TRBD1. The CDR3 totals 13 residues. The V and J ends lost 9 bases and 0 bases, in that order; junction bases with no gene match: 2. The germline V gene encodes CDR1 LNHDA and CDR2 SQIVND (reference sequence). The CDR3 sequence: CASGDRVNTEAFF. CDR3 bases: TGTGCCAGCGGGGACAGGGTGAACACTGAAGCTTTCTTT.

The chain carries TRBV6-5 and TRBJ1-5; D may be TRBD1 (6 bases). Germline values: CDR1 MNHEY, CDR2 SVGAGI. V gave up 6 bases and J gave up 7 bases, with 16 bases separating them. There are 14 residues in the CDR3. CDR3: CASSRSGVLQPQHF. The DNA of the CDR3 is TGTGCCAGCAGCCGATCAGGGGTCCTACAGCCCCAGCATTTT.

The chain links TRBV6-4 to TRBJ2-7; D gene unclear. V was trimmed by 2 bases and J by 0 bases, leaving 11 bases between them. This CDR3 has 15 residues. Looked up from germline, CDR1 is MRHNA and CDR2 is SNTAGT. CDR3 sequence: CASSDLRNPSYEQYF. CDR3 DNA sequence: TGTGCCAGCAGTGACCTCAGAAACCCCTCCTACGAGCAGTACTTC.

The chain recombines TRBV7-2 with TRBJ2-6; unclear D gene. V lost 6 bases and J 0 bases, leaving 3 bases between the germline ends. This CDR3 has 13 residues. Germline-derived CDR1 and CDR2 are SGHTA and FQGNSA. The CDR3 sequence is CASRVSGANVLTF. The CDR3, as DNA: TGTGCCAGCAGGGTCTCTGGGGCCAACGTCCTGACTTTC.

The chain joins TRBV5-6 to TRBJ2-1, with 12 bases lining up with TRBD2. With V trimmed by 0 bases and J by 9 bases, 7 bases remained unmatched. Germline loops: CDR1 SGHDT, CDR2 YYEEEE. The CDR3 runs to 16 residues. The CDR3 spells CASSLVASGRASEQFF. The CDR3 DNA reads TGTGCCAGCAGCTTGGTGGCTAGCGGGAGGGCCAGTGAGCAGTTCTTC.

This clone was recorded only once. This chain links TRBV4-2 with TRBJ1-5, with no clear D. Looked up from germline, CDR1 is LGHNA and CDR2 is YNFKEQ. The V end was cut by 0 bases, the J end by 4 bases, with 4 bases between. CDR3 length: 13 residues. This CDR3 reads CASSQDQNQPQHF. CDR3 in DNA: TGTGCCAGCAGCCAAGATCAGAATCAGCCCCAGCATTTT.

The V gene is TRBV3-1 (or the pseudogene TRBV3-2), the J gene TRBJ1-2; perhaps TRBD1 as D (5 bases). The germline gives CDR1 LGHDT, CDR2 YNNKEL (reference sequence). CDR3 length equals 14 residues. Trimming removed 4 bases at V and 1 base at J, with 10 bases between. In DNA, the CDR3 is TGTGCCAGCAGCCCGGGACGGTATAACTATGGCTACACCTTC. Amino acids: CASSPGRYNYGYTF.

CDR3 DNA sequence: TGCGCCAGCAGTGAGTCGGCGCCGAGGTCCTATAATTCACCCCTCCACTTT. As protein: CASSESAPRSYNSPLHF. The chain combines TRBV10-2 with TRBJ1-6; D gene unclear. Germline loops: CDR1 WSHSY, CDR2 SAAADI. The V and J ends lost 0 bases and 1 base respectively, with 10 bases between them. This CDR3 spans 17 amino acids.

The chain employs TRBV5-1 and TRBJ2-7; D is unresolved. CDR1 and CDR2 from the germline V gene are SGHRS and YFSETQ. The ends were cut back, 0 bases at V and 6 bases at J, with 13 bases in the middle. The CDR3 consists of 14 residues. CDR3 sequence reads: CASSLVDGSVEQYF. The CDR3 DNA reads TGCGCCAGCAGCTTGGTGGACGGATCCGTCGAGCAGTACTTC.

The chain links TRBV7-9 to TRBJ1-5; perhaps TRBD1 as D (6 bases). Germline V gene lookup returns CDR1 SEHNR and CDR2 FQNEAQ (reference sequence). There are 13 residues in the CDR3. V was clipped by 6 bases and J by 6 bases, with 12 bases between them. CDR3 loop: CASRQGAGQPQHF. CDR3 nucleotides: TGTGCCAGCAGACAGGGTGCAGGTCAGCCCCAGCATTTT.

The gene calls are TRBV28 and TRBJ1-1; D is unresolved. Trimming took 3 bases from V and 4 from J, leaving 12 bases between them. The germline V gene encodes CDR1 MDHEN and CDR2 SYDVKM. The CDR3 length is 14 residues. CDR3 nucleotides: TGTGCCAGCAGTTTTCGGTGGTCGAGCACTGAAGCTTTCTTT. Protein: CASSFRWSSTEAFF.

CDR3 sequence: CATLSDRQNTEAFF. In nucleotides, the CDR3 is TGTGCCACCCTGTCAGACCGACAGAACACTGAAGCTTTCTTT. The V and J genes are TRBV2 and TRBJ1-1; the D is unclear. V shed 10 bases and J shed 1 base, with 16 bases lying between them. Germline lookup yields CDR1 SNHLY and CDR2 FYNNEI. The CDR3 is made up of 14 amino acids.

This clone was observed a single time. The rearrangement links TRBV28 to TRBJ2-2, with 8 nucleotides matching TRBD1. CDR1 is MDHEN and CDR2 is SYDVKM in the germline V gene. V was pared by 6 bases and J by 4 bases, with 4 bases of the junction left unmatched. CDR3 length: 14 residues. The DNA of the CDR3 is TGTGCCAGCAGCCGGACAGGGACCACCGGGGAGCTGTTTTTT. The encoded protein is CASSRTGTTGELFF.